This is a list of T cell receptor beta chains from one sample in a study of T cell responses to AZD1222 COVID-19 vaccine. Sequencing used immunoSEQ multiplex PCR; TCRdb keeps in-frame clones, though not all of them. The table has roughly 140,000 clones, about 88% seen once. The starting material was peripheral blood, obtained 28 days after the second AZD1222 dose. The receptors were gathered from an adult who received the AZD1222 COVID-19 vaccine. Both conserved end residues are part of each CDR3. The order of the fields is J gene, clone size, V gene, D gene, CDR3 protein, CDR3 DNA. D genes are given only for firm matches. For some rows the clone size is stated as once, few or many, or as a class when expanded; others skip it.

j_gene: TRBJ2-1
abundance: once
v_gene: TRBV7-8
d_gene: TRBD1
CDR3aa: CASSLEGTASYNEQFF
CDR3nt: TGTGCCAGCAGCTTAGAGGGGACAGCCTCCTACAATGAGCAGTTCTTC

j_gene: TRBJ1-5
abundance: .
v_gene: TRBV28
d_gene: .
CDR3aa: CASRRDGSRPQHF
CDR3nt: TGTGCCAGCAGACGGGACGGTTCACGGCCCCAGCATTTT

j_gene: TRBJ2-2
abundance: .
v_gene: TRBV27
d_gene: .
CDR3aa: CASNPHGGSSTGELFF
CDR3nt: TGTGCCAGCAACCCCCATGGGGGGAGTAGTACCGGGGAGCTGTTTTTT

j_gene: TRBJ1-2
abundance: once
v_gene: TRBV29-1
d_gene: TRBD1
CDR3aa: CSVDQGAGYGYTF
CDR3nt: TGCAGCGTTGACCAGGGGGCGGGCTATGGCTACACCTTC

j_gene: TRBJ1-4
abundance: few
v_gene: TRBV5-1
d_gene: .
CDR3aa: CASSQIGATNEKLFF
CDR3nt: TGCGCCAGCAGCCAGATCGGTGCAACTAATGAAAAACTGTTTTTT

j_gene: TRBJ1-4
abundance: .
v_gene: TRBV5-1
d_gene: .
CDR3aa: CASSPGEGGEKLFF
CDR3nt: TGCGCCAGCAGCCCAGGGGAGGGCGGCGAAAAACTGTTTTTT

j_gene: TRBJ1-2
abundance: .
v_gene: TRBV6-5
d_gene: .
CDR3aa: CASSYQGFNYGYTF
CDR3nt: TGTGCCAGCAGTTACCAGGGGTTCAACTATGGCTACACCTTC

j_gene: TRBJ2-4
abundance: .
v_gene: TRBV19
d_gene: .
CDR3aa: CASSRGQTKNIQYF
CDR3nt: TGTGCCAGTAGTAGGGGACAAACCAAAAACATTCAGTACTTC

j_gene: TRBJ2-7
abundance: .
v_gene: TRBV30
d_gene: .
CDR3aa: CAWSGKAYEQYF
CDR3nt: TGTGCCTGGAGTGGGAAAGCCTACGAGCAGTACTTC

j_gene: TRBJ2-3
abundance: .
v_gene: TRBV30
d_gene: .
CDR3aa: CAWGGAGDTQYF
CDR3nt: TGTGCCTGGGGTGGGGCGGGAGATACGCAGTATTTT

j_gene: TRBJ2-1
abundance: .
v_gene: TRBV27
d_gene: TRBD2
CDR3aa: CASSFIPGDVWAGVDEQFF
CDR3nt: TGTGCCAGCAGTTTTATTCCGGGTGACGTATGGGCGGGAGTGGATGAGCAGTTCTTC

j_gene: TRBJ2-6
abundance: .
v_gene: TRBV6-2/TRBV6-3
d_gene: .
CDR3aa: CASSTQGSGANVLTF
CDR3nt: TGTGCCAGCAGTACCCAGGGCTCTGGGGCCAACGTCCTGACTTTC

j_gene: TRBJ2-2
abundance: .
v_gene: TRBV19
d_gene: TRBD1
CDR3aa: CASSRGTVTAGELFF
CDR3nt: TGTGCCAGTAGTAGGGGGACAGTTACGGCCGGGGAGCTGTTTTTT

j_gene: TRBJ1-4
abundance: .
v_gene: TRBV27
d_gene: .
CDR3aa: CASSDQEGEKLFF
CDR3nt: TGTGCCTCCTCGGACCAAGAAGGTGAAAAACTGTTTTTT

j_gene: TRBJ1-2
abundance: .
v_gene: TRBV7-2
d_gene: TRBD1
CDR3aa: CASSPRQGDGYTF
CDR3nt: TGTGCCAGCAGCCCCCGACAGGGGGATGGCTACACCTTC

j_gene: TRBJ1-4
abundance: .
v_gene: TRBV5-1
d_gene: .
CDR3aa: CASSLGRTNEKLFF
CDR3nt: TGCGCCAGCAGCCTCGGGCGGACTAATGAAAAACTGTTTTTT

j_gene: TRBJ1-6
abundance: .
v_gene: TRBV6-5
d_gene: .
CDR3aa: CASRRQLNTNSPLHF
CDR3nt: TGTGCCAGCAGGCGACAGTTAAATACGAATTCACCCCTCCACTTT

j_gene: TRBJ2-7
abundance: .
v_gene: TRBV1
d_gene: .
CDR3aa: CTSRGPSGSYEQYF
CDR3nt: TGCACCAGCAGGGGTCCTAGCGGCTCCTACGAGCAGTACTTC

j_gene: TRBJ2-1
abundance: .
v_gene: TRBV27
d_gene: .
CDR3aa: CASSSPLAGRGNNEQFF
CDR3nt: TGTGCCAGCAGTTCACCCTTGGCAGGGCGCGGGAATAATGAGCAGTTCTTC

j_gene: TRBJ2-5
abundance: .
v_gene: TRBV6-5
d_gene: TRBD1
CDR3aa: CASTRQGAETQYF
CDR3nt: TGTGCCAGCACCCGACAGGGAGCCGAGACCCAGTACTTC

j_gene: TRBJ2-7
abundance: .
v_gene: TRBV11-1
d_gene: .
CDR3aa: CASGPWGGLPDEQYF
CDR3nt: TGTGCCAGCGGTCCCTGGGGGGGGCTCCCAGACGAGCAGTACTTC

j_gene: TRBJ2-1
abundance: .
v_gene: TRBV19
d_gene: TRBD2
CDR3aa: CASSMGGRLNEQFF
CDR3nt: TGTGCCAGTAGTATGGGCGGGAGGTTGAATGAGCAGTTCTTC

j_gene: TRBJ2-2
abundance: .
v_gene: TRBV9
d_gene: .
CDR3aa: CASSVGFRTGELFF
CDR3nt: TGTGCCAGCAGCGTAGGATTTCGCACCGGGGAGCTGTTTTTT

j_gene: TRBJ1-1
abundance: .
v_gene: TRBV7-9
d_gene: .
CDR3aa: CASDIRGHPDTEAFF
CDR3nt: TGTGCCAGCGACATACGGGGACACCCGGACACTGAAGCTTTCTTT

j_gene: TRBJ2-1
abundance: few
v_gene: TRBV28
d_gene: .
CDR3aa: CASTLGTPGYNEQFF
CDR3nt: TGTGCCAGCACCCTAGGAACCCCGGGGTACAATGAGCAGTTCTTC

j_gene: TRBJ1-2
abundance: .
v_gene: TRBV6-5
d_gene: .
CDR3aa: CASTTAGVHGYTF
CDR3nt: TGTGCCAGCACCACCGCAGGGGTGCATGGCTACACCTTC

j_gene: TRBJ1-2
abundance: .
v_gene: TRBV18
d_gene: .
CDR3aa: CASSATIPGGYTF
CDR3nt: TGTGCCAGCTCAGCCACGATCCCGGGGGGCTACACCTTC

j_gene: TRBJ2-5
abundance: .
v_gene: TRBV4-1
d_gene: TRBD1
CDR3aa: CASSHPGQGSQETQYF
CDR3nt: TGCGCCAGCAGCCACCCGGGACAGGGGAGTCAAGAGACCCAGTACTTC

j_gene: TRBJ1-5
abundance: .
v_gene: TRBV11-2
d_gene: .
CDR3aa: CASSSDGYSNQPQHF
CDR3nt: TGTGCCAGCAGCTCCGACGGCTATAGCAATCAGCCCCAGCATTTT

j_gene: TRBJ1-5
abundance: few
v_gene: TRBV6-6
d_gene: .
CDR3aa: CASSPRGGRSSNQPQHF
CDR3nt: TGTGCCAGCAGTCCCCGAGGGGGGCGGTCCAGCAATCAGCCCCAGCATTTT

j_gene: TRBJ2-6
abundance: once
v_gene: TRBV27
d_gene: .
CDR3aa: CASTRNSGANVLTF
CDR3nt: TGTGCCAGCACCAGAAACTCTGGGGCCAACGTCCTGACTTTC

j_gene: TRBJ2-2
abundance: once
v_gene: TRBV5-1
d_gene: .
CDR3aa: CASSLVDRRTGELFF
CDR3nt: TGCGCCAGCAGCTTGGTCGACAGACGCACCGGGGAGCTGTTTTTT

j_gene: TRBJ1-2
abundance: .
v_gene: TRBV6-4
d_gene: .
CDR3aa: CASSDSERGNYGYTF
CDR3nt: TGTGCCAGCAGTGACTCGGAGCGGGGTAACTATGGCTACACCTTC

j_gene: TRBJ2-7
abundance: .
v_gene: TRBV7-5
d_gene: .
CDR3aa: CARSFAGAGRRSYEQYF
CDR3nt: TGTGCCAGAAGCTTTGCGGGGGCAGGGAGAAGGTCCTACGAGCAGTACTTC

j_gene: TRBJ1-3
abundance: .
v_gene: TRBV2
d_gene: TRBD1
CDR3aa: CASSLGTGSGNTIYF
CDR3nt: TGTGCCAGCAGCCTTGGGACAGGGTCAGGAAACACCATATATTTT

j_gene: TRBJ1-1
abundance: .
v_gene: TRBV19
d_gene: TRBD1
CDR3aa: CATRLGQGAEAFF
CDR3nt: TGTGCCACCCGGTTAGGGCAGGGGGCTGAAGCTTTCTTT